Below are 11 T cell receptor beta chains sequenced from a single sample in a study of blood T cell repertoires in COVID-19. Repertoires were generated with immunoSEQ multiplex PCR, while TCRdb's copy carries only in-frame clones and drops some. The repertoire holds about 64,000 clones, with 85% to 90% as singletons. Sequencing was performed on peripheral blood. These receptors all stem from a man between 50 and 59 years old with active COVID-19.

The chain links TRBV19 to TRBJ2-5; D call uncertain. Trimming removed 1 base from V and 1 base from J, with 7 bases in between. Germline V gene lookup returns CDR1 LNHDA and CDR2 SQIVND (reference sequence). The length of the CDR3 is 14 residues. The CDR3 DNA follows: TGTGCCAGTAGTATAGGGCCAGGCCAAGAGACCCAGTACTTC. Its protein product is CASSIGPGQETQYF.

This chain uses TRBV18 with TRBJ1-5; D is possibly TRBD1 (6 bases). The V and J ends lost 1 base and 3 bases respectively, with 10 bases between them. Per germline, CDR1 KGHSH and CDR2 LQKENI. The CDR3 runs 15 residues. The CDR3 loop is CASSPRGGDNQPQHF. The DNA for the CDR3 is TGTGCCAGCTCACCACGTGGGGGCGACAATCAGCCCCAGCATTTT.

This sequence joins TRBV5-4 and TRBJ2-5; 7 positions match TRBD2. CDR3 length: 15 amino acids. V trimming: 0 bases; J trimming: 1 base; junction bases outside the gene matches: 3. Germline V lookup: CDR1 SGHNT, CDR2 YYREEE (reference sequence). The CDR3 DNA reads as TGTGCCAGCAGCTTGGGGAGCGGGGTCCAAGAGACCCAGTACTTC. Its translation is CASSLGSGVQETQYF.

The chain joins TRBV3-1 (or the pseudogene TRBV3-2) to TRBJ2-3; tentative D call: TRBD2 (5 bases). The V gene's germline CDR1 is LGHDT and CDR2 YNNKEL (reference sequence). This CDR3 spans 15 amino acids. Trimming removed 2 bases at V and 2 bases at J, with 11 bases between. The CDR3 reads CASSQMRLSTDTQYF. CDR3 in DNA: TGTGCCAGCAGCCAAATGAGACTATCCACAGATACGCAGTATTTT.

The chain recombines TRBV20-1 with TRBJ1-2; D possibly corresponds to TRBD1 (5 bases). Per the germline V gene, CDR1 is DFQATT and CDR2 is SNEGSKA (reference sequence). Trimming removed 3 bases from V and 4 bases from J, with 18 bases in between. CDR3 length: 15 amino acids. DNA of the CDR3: TGCAGTGCTAGTCGTTCTGGGGACTACCTCTATGGCTACACCTTC. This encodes CSASRSGDYLYGYTF.

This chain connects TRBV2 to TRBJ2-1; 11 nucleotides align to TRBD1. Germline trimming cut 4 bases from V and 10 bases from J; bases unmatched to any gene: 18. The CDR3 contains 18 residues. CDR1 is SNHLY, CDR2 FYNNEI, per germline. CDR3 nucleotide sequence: TGTGCCAGCAGTGGGACAGGGGGCGGCGGGAGGGCCGGGAGGGAGCAGTTCTTC. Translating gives CASSGTGGGGRAGREQFF.

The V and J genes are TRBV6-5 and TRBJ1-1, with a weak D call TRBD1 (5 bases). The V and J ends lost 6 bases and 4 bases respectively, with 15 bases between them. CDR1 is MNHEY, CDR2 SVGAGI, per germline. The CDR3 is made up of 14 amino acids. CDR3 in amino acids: CASSISEGVTEAFF. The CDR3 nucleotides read TGTGCCAGCAGCATATCGGAAGGGGTCACTGAAGCTTTCTTT.

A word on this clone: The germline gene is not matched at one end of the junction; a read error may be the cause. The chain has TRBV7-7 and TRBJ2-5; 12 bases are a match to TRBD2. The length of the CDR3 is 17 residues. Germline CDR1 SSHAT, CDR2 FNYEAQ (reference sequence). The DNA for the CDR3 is TGTGCTAGCAGCCGACCCCTAGCGGGGGGGGACCAAGAGACCCAGTACTTC. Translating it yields CASSRPLAGGDQETQYF.

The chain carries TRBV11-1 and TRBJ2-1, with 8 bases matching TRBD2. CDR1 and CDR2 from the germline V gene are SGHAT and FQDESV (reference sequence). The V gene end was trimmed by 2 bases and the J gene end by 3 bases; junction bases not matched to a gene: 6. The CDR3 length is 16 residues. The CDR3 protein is CASSLLRGGLYNEQFF. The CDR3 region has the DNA TGTGCCAGCAGCTTACTCCGGGGGGGCCTCTACAATGAGCAGTTCTTC.

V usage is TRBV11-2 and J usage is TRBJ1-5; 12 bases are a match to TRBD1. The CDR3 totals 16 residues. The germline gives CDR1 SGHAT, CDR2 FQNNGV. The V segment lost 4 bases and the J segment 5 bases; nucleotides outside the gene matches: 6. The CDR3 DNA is TGTGCCAGCAGCTCAGGGACAGGGGGCGAAGATCAGCCCCAGCATTTT. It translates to CASSSGTGGEDQPQHF.

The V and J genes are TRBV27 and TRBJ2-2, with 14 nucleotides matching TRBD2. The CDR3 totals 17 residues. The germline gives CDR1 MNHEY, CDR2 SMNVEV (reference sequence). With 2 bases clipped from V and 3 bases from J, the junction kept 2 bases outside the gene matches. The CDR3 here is CASSLGLAGGHTGELFF. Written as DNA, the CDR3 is TGTGCCAGCAGTTTAGGACTAGCGGGAGGTCACACCGGGGAGCTGTTTTTT.